These 27 T cell receptor beta chains share one sample of origin, sequenced in a study of T-cell reconstitution after alpha-beta-depleted transplantation in children. Unique molecular identifiers were incorporated into the prepared TCRbeta library. TCRdb fed the PCR reads into MiXCR, producing one record per CDR3 protein. This sample yields roughly 240,000 distinct CDR3 sequences, of which just under 8.5% are seen a single time; less than 8% belongs to the top ten. Sequenced material: PBMCs, mostly from graft donor cells, taken 180 days after TCRalphabeta/CD19-depleted stem cell transplant. The source of these receptors is a male patient between 10 and 17 years old who had a stem cell transplant for acute lymphoblastic leukemia, so the T cells may come from the graft donor.

Remarks on this clonotype: A much larger clone lies one base from this, so it may be a read error. V and J are TRBV11-2 and TRBJ2-2, with TRBD2 matching 7 bases. Germline-derived CDR1 and CDR2 are SGHAT and FQNNGV. The trim removed 3 bases at V and 4 bases at J, leaving 8 bases unmatched. The CDR3 totals 16 residues. DNA of the CDR3: TGTGCCAGCAGCTTTTCCGGGACTATCAGCACCGGGGAGCTGTTTTTT. It yields the protein CASSFSGTISTGELFF.

This clonotype occurred a few times. The chain is built from TRBV5-1 and TRBJ2-6; D tentatively reads TRBD1 or TRBD2 (5 bases each). V dropped 4 bases and J dropped 1 base, with 12 bases sitting between them. CDR3 length: 16 residues. Germline V gene sequence: CDR1 SGHRS, CDR2 YFSETQ. This chain's CDR3 is CASSPGPTSGANVLTF. The CDR3 coding sequence is TGCGCCAGCAGCCCGGGACCGACATCTGGGGCCAACGTCCTGACTTTC.

This clonotype was recorded many times. Relative to the germline gene, one junction end is altered; a read error may explain this. The chain uses TRBV4-2 and TRBJ1-4; possible D gene TRBD1, 5 bases. The germline gives CDR1 LGHNA, CDR2 YNFKEQ. The CDR3 extends over 15 amino acids. CDR3 in amino acids: CASSQEVGTIEKLFF. Written as DNA, the CDR3 is TGTGCCAGCAGCCAAGAAGTGGGGACTATTGAAAAACTGTTTTTT.

The table lists this clonotype with many counts. The rearrangement joins TRBV28 to TRBJ1-2; 7 nucleotides line up with TRBD1. The CDR3 is 14 amino acids. CDR1 is MDHEN, CDR2 SYDVKM, per germline. The V and J ends lost 5 bases and 5 bases, in that order; junction bases with no gene match: 8. In nucleotides, the CDR3 is TGTGCCAGCAGTCGACCAGAGACAGGGTATGGCTACACCTTC. It translates to CASSRPETGYGYTF.

In this sample, this clonotype turned up many times. This chain links TRBV4-3 with TRBJ2-3; 11 nucleotides agree with TRBD2. This CDR3 has 18 amino acids. CDR1 and CDR2 from the germline V gene are LGHNA and YSLEER. V dropped 4 bases and J dropped 2; count of bases not matched to a gene: 11. The DNA of the CDR3 is TGCGCCAGCAGCCCCCACAGCGGGACTAGCGGCCTCACAGATACGCAGTATTTT. Protein product: CASSPHSGTSGLTDTQYF.

This clonotype was seen many times. CDR3 residues: CASKQGPTLSSGANVLTF. For the CDR3, the DNA is TGCGCCAGCAAGCAGGGGCCGACCTTAAGCTCTGGGGCCAACGTCCTGACTTTC. The rearrangement links TRBV5-1 to TRBJ2-6; the D gene is possibly TRBD1 (6 bases). The CDR3 runs 18 residues. V shed 6 bases and J shed 0 bases, with 19 bases lying between them. Germline lookup yields CDR1 SGHRS and CDR2 YFSETQ.

The CDR3 protein is CASNRDNEQFF. The CDR3 DNA sequence: TGTGCCAGTAACAGGGACAATGAGCAGTTCTTC. V usage is TRBV19 and J usage is TRBJ2-1; a weak D match, TRBD1 (6 bases). The CDR3 is 11 amino acids. Deletions cut 7 bases from V and 5 bases from J, with 6 bases between. Germline CDR1 LNHDA, CDR2 SQIVND (reference sequence).

About this clonotype itself: One junction end does not reproduce the germline sequence, and a read error may be involved. The chain couples TRBV7-4 to TRBJ2-2; a weak D match, TRBD2 (6 bases). The CDR3 is 15 amino acids. CDR1 and CDR2 from the germline V gene are SGHVT and SQSDAQ. The CDR3 DNA is TGTGCCACCAGCCAAGTAGGAGGGGTAACCGGGGAGCTGTTTTTT. It specifies CATSQVGGVTGELFF.

Many counts were recorded for this clonotype. The chain uses TRBV24-1 and TRBJ2-1; D gene uncertain. The CDR3 sequence is 13 residues long. The germline V gene encodes CDR1 KGHDR and CDR2 SFDVKD. Trimming removed 5 bases from V and 6 bases from J, with 10 bases in between. CDR3 region: CATSVGLGNEQFF. The CDR3, as DNA: TGTGCCACCAGTGTGGGGTTGGGCAATGAGCAGTTCTTC.

This clonotype was seen ten or more times. V usage is TRBV28 and J usage is TRBJ1-2, with D possibly matching TRBD1 (6 bases). Per germline, CDR1 MDHEN and CDR2 SYDVKM. Deletions cut 1 base from V and 7 bases from J, with 10 bases between. The CDR3 length is 13 residues. This CDR3 is CASSLLGGAGYTF. The DNA of the CDR3 is TGTGCCAGCAGTTTATTGGGGGGCGCTGGCTACACCTTC.

V is TRBV21-1 and J is TRBJ1-5; TRBD1, the table's D call, was not compared with the DNA. TRBV21-1 is listed as a pseudogene. The CDR3 consists of 14 residues. CDR3 in amino acids: CASSKPCVPEPQHF. CDR3 in DNA: TGTGCCAGCAGCAAACCCTGCGTTCCTGAGCCCCAGCATTTT.

In this sample, this clonotype turned up many times. This chain joins TRBV21-1 and TRBJ1-4; the table calls TRBD1, which could not be checked here. TRBV21-1 is a known pseudogene. The CDR3 is 18 amino acids. The CDR3 DNA follows: TGTGCCAGCAGCGACCGGGACAGGGGGGTTGCAACTAATGAAAAACTGTTTTTT. Translating gives CASSDRDRGVATNEKLFF.

In regard to this clonotype: This may be a read error, as it is one base from a much larger clone. The chain combines TRBV4-3 with TRBJ2-2; D unclear. Between the trimmed V and J ends, which lost 5 bases and 3 bases, there was a span of 7 bases. The germline gives CDR1 LGHNA, CDR2 YSLEER. The CDR3 is 13 residues long. CDR3 sequence reads: CASSYQDTGELFF. CDR3 nucleotide sequence: TGCGCCAGCAGCTACCAGGACACCGGGGAGCTGTTTTTT.

J is TRBJ2-5 and V is TRBV5-1; D gene uncertain. The CDR3 spans 12 residues. With 1 base removed from V and 4 bases from J, the gap between germline ends came to 5 bases. From germline, CDR1 is SGHRS and CDR2 YFSETQ. The CDR3 region is CASSLYAETQYF. Here the CDR3 DNA reads TGCGCCAGCAGCTTGTATGCAGAGACCCAGTACTTC.

Many counts were recorded for this clonotype. The CDR3 protein is CASSQDAGQAFEAFF. The DNA for the CDR3 is TGCGCCAGCAGCCAAGACGCGGGACAGGCTTTTGAAGCTTTCTTT. The chain is built from TRBV4-3 and TRBJ1-1; 8 bases agree with TRBD1. The trim removed 0 bases at V and 7 bases at J, leaving 7 bases unmatched. Germline V lookup: CDR1 LGHNA, CDR2 YSLEER. The CDR3 runs to 15 residues.

At least ten counts were recorded for this clonotype. The chain has TRBV20-1 and TRBJ2-7, with TRBD2 matching over 14 bases. This CDR3 comprises 13 residues. V lost 6 bases, J lost 6 bases, and 4 bases stayed unmatched. Germline CDR1 is DFQATT and CDR2 is SNEGSKA (reference sequence). The CDR3 sequence: CSARLAGGFEQYF. DNA for the CDR3: TGCAGTGCCAGACTAGCGGGAGGGTTCGAGCAGTACTTC.

In its sample, this clonotype was seen many times. The CDR3 coding sequence is TGTGCCAGCAGCCCCCAGACAGGGTGGAATCAGCCCCAGCATTTT. This translates into CASSPQTGWNQPQHF. This sequence joins TRBV7-2 and TRBJ1-5, with 7 bases identical to TRBD1. The germline V gene has CDR1 SGHTA and CDR2 FQGNSA. The CDR3 contains 15 residues. V lost 5 bases to trimming and J lost 4 bases; unmatched junction nucleotides: 8. The complete variable domain, with remaining parts taken from reference TRBV7-2 and TRBJ1-5, reads GAGVSQSPSNKVTEKGKDVELRCDPISGHTALYWYRQSLGQGLEFLIYFQGNSAPDKSGLPSDRFSAERTGGSVSTLTIQRTQQEDSAVYLCASSPQTGWNQPQHFGDGTRLSIL.

J is TRBJ1-1 and V is TRBV18, with D maybe TRBD1 (6 bases). CDR3 size: 15 residues. V shed 3 bases and J shed 1 base, with 12 bases lying between them. Per the germline V gene, CDR1 is KGHSH and CDR2 is LQKENI. DNA of the CDR3: TGTGCCAGCTCACCCGTTCAGGGGAAGAACACTGAAGCTTTCTTT. This codes for CASSPVQGKNTEAFF.

This clonotype was counted a few times. The DNA of the CDR3 is TGTGCCAGCAGCTTATCGGGGTTCTCCTACAATGAGCAGTTCTTC. This sequence encodes CASSLSGFSYNEQFF. The rearrangement links TRBV7-3 to TRBJ2-1; weak D call: TRBD2 (5 bases). Germline CDR1 reads SGHTA; CDR2 reads FQGTGA. The CDR3 spans 15 residues. Trimming shortened V by 2 bases and J by 0 bases, and 8 bases separated the two germline ends. The full variable domain, completed using reference TRBV7-3 and TRBJ2-1, is GAGVSQTPSNKVTEKGKYVELRCDPISGHTALYWYRQSLGQGPEFLIYFQGTGAADDSGLPNDRFFAVRPEGSVSTLKIQRTERGDSAVYLCASSLSGFSYNEQFFGPGTRLTVL.

The sample holds many counts of this clonotype. This chain joins TRBV7-9 and TRBJ2-6; D is uncertain. Germline V CDR1 and CDR2: SEHNR, FQNEAQ (reference sequence). Trimming took off 1 base at V and 0 bases at J, with 4 bases between the two ends. This CDR3 comprises 15 residues. CDR3 amino acids: CASSLGNSGANVLTF. As DNA, the CDR3 is TGTGCCAGCAGCTTAGGAAACTCTGGGGCCAACGTCCTGACTTTC.

The sample holds many counts of this clonotype. The chain couples TRBV7-2 to TRBJ1-3, with D unclear. This CDR3 has 14 amino acids. V dropped 2 bases and J dropped 2 bases, with 7 bases sitting between them. In germline, CDR1 is SGHTA, CDR2 FQGNSA. The CDR3 here is CASSLYGTGNTIYF. For the CDR3, the DNA is TGTGCCAGCAGCTTATACGGAACTGGAAACACCATATATTTT. Combining the CDR3 with reference TRBV7-2 and TRBJ1-3 gives the whole variable domain GAGVSQSPSNKVTEKGKDVELRCDPISGHTALYWYRQSLGQGLEFLIYFQGNSAPDKSGLPSDRFSAERTGGSVSTLTIQRTQQEDSAVYLCASSLYGTGNTIYFGEGSWLTVV.

At least ten counts were recorded for this clonotype. The gene calls are TRBV7-9 and TRBJ1-6; D perhaps matches TRBD1 (6 bases). This CDR3 has 15 amino acids. Germline assignment: CDR1 SEHNR and CDR2 FQNEAQ (reference sequence). V lost 4 bases and J 8 bases, leaving 15 bases between the germline ends. CDR3 loop: CASSSTTGLDSPLHF. In DNA form, the CDR3 reads TGTGCCAGCAGCTCCACAACAGGGCTGGATTCACCCCTCCACTTT.

This clonotype was observed many times. This chain links TRBV2 with TRBJ2-2; 8 positions agree with TRBD1. The CDR3 sequence is 14 residues long. Germline lookup yields CDR1 SNHLY and CDR2 FYNNEI. The J segment lost 4 bases and the V segment lost 3 bases, leaving 1 base of the junction unmatched. CDR3 sequence (DNA): TGTGCCAGCAGTGACAGGGGGCGCACCGGGGAGCTGTTTTTT. Encoded protein: CASSDRGRTGELFF. The full variable domain, in which reference TRBV2 and TRBJ2-2 provide the parts outside the CDR3, is EPEVTQTPSHQVTQMGQEVILRCVPISNHLYFYWYRQILGQKVEFLVSFYNNEISEKSEIFDDQFSVERPDGSNFTLKIRSTKLEDSAMYFCASSDRGRTGELFFGEGSRLTVL.

This clonotype appeared many times. The chain joins TRBV5-1 to TRBJ2-5, with D unresolved. The V gene lost 4 bases and the J gene lost 5 bases, with 9 bases spanning the gap. Looked up from germline, CDR1 is SGHRS and CDR2 is YFSETQ. The CDR3 sequence is 12 residues long. The CDR3 spells CASSLSWETQYF. CDR3 nucleotides: TGCGCCAGCAGCCTGTCTTGGGAGACCCAGTACTTC.

This clonotype was recorded at least ten times. The rearrangement joins TRBV29-1 to TRBJ2-1; D might be TRBD1 (7 bases). Germline V CDR1 and CDR2: SQVTM, ANQGSEA. Between the trimmed V and J ends, which lost 0 bases and 2 bases, there was a span of 8 bases. The CDR3 loop spans 14 amino acids. This CDR3 is CSVEDRGAYNEQFF. The DNA of the CDR3 is TGCAGCGTTGAAGACAGGGGGGCCTACAATGAGCAGTTCTTC.

This clonotype was seen ten or more times. CDR3 nucleotide sequence: TGCAGTGCTAGTACCGACAGGATCAATCAGCCCCAGCATTTT. Translated: CSASTDRINQPQHF. The rearrangement joins TRBV20-1 to TRBJ1-5; possible D gene TRBD1, 6 bases. The CDR3 runs to 14 residues. Trimming shortened V by 3 bases and J by 3 bases, and 12 bases separated the two germline ends. Germline V lookup: CDR1 DFQATT, CDR2 SNEGSKA (reference sequence).

This clonotype has at least ten counts. The chain couples TRBV7-9 to TRBJ1-3, with D unclear. The CDR3 has 12 residues. Per germline, CDR1 SEHNR and CDR2 FQNEAQ (reference sequence). The V and J ends lost 8 bases and 4 bases respectively, with 9 bases between them. CDR3 coding DNA: TGTGCCAGCCCGGACCCCGGAAACACCATATATTTT. Translating it yields CASPDPGNTIYF.